The clone carrying this T cell receptor (beta chain) was counted many times. CDR3 size: 16 residues. Germline CDR1 MDHEN, CDR2 SYDVKM. With 9 bases removed from V and 0 bases from J, the gap between germline ends came to 17 bases. MiXCR, run by TCRdb on the 5' RACE reads, gives a single entry per CDR3 protein. The sample lists some 150,000 distinct CDR3 sequences, about 4% occurring once. RNA extraction used unfractionated whole blood as the source of total RNA. The entry originates in a study of human T cells and chemical hapten exposure. The chain carries TRBV28 and TRBJ2-2; D is unclear. The TCR comes from a female donor in good health. The DNA for the CDR3 is TGTGCCAGTTTGATGGCTGGGCACGCGAACACCGGGGAGCTGTTTTTT. Its translation is CASLMAGHANTGELFF.